This paragraph reports one T cell receptor (beta chain). As yet, its antigen is unknown. This entry belongs to a study of cytomegalovirus exposure and HLA in healthy donors. The method was immunoSEQ multiplex PCR; TCRdb's version includes in-frame clones alone and lacks a portion of them. The data contain roughly 200,000 clones, approximately 86% of them singletons. The study's findings and limits: The investigators catalogued some 160 TCR beta chains as cytomegalovirus-associated. Within the 130 or so validation repertoires, first-cohort TCR clusters tended to co-occur, according to a later analysis. Under in vitro conditions, a few CMV-associated chains were confirmed as specific for CMV antigens.

Germline V gene lookup returns CDR1 MDHEN and CDR2 SYDVKM. The CDR3 consists of 16 residues. V lost 5 bases to trimming and J lost 6 bases; unmatched junction nucleotides: 9. This receptor was taken from a young man in good health and CMV-seropositive. The V call is TRBV28, the J call TRBJ2-3; 12 bases match TRBD1. Source material: PBMCs. CDR3 amino acids: CASSTPGTGGLDTQYF. The CDR3 DNA reads TGTGCCAGCAGTACCCCCGGGACAGGGGGCTTGGATACGCAGTATTTT. Full variable domain (remainder filled in from reference TRBV28 and TRBJ2-3): DVKVTQSSRYLVKRTGEKVFLECVQDMDHENMFWYRQDPGLGLRLIYFSYDVKMKEKGDIPEGYSVSREKKERFSLILESASTNQTSMYLCASSTPGTGGLDTQYFGPGTRLTVL.